Sequencing of this T cell receptor beta chain was carried out in a study of cytomegalovirus exposure and HLA in healthy donors. Overall study findings and caveats: Previously analyzed data showed that most TCR beta V segments were productive at a frequency of about 87% or about 30%.

PCR was performed using 60 Vbeta and 13 Jbeta primers. Profiling relied on immunoSEQ multiplex PCR, and the TCRdb table lists in-frame clones only, not all of them. The sample lists around 110,000 clones; roughly three quarters were seen once. Germline trimming cut 5 bases from V and 8 bases from J; bases unmatched to any gene: 12. The CDR3 totals 16 residues. The germline CDR1 and CDR2 sequences are SEHNR and FQNEAQ (reference sequence). As to this clone: What it binds is not known.

This sequence was found in a man aged 25-45 years in good health and CMV-seropositive. The chain links TRBV7-9 to TRBJ1-4; TRBD1 agrees at 9 bases. Sequencing was done on a sample of PBMCs. The CDR3 DNA reads TGTGCCAGCAGCACCCCCCGACAGGGGGTTAGGGAAAAACTGTTTTTT. Its translation is CASSTPRQGVREKLFF. Using reference TRBV7-9 and TRBJ1-4 for the parts outside the CDR3, the full variable domain is DTGVSQNPRHKITKRGQNVTFRCDPISEHNRLYWYRQTLGQGPEFLTYFQNEAQLEKSRLLSDRFSAERPKGSFSTLEIQRTEQGDSAMYLCASSTPRQGVREKLFFGSGTQLSVL.